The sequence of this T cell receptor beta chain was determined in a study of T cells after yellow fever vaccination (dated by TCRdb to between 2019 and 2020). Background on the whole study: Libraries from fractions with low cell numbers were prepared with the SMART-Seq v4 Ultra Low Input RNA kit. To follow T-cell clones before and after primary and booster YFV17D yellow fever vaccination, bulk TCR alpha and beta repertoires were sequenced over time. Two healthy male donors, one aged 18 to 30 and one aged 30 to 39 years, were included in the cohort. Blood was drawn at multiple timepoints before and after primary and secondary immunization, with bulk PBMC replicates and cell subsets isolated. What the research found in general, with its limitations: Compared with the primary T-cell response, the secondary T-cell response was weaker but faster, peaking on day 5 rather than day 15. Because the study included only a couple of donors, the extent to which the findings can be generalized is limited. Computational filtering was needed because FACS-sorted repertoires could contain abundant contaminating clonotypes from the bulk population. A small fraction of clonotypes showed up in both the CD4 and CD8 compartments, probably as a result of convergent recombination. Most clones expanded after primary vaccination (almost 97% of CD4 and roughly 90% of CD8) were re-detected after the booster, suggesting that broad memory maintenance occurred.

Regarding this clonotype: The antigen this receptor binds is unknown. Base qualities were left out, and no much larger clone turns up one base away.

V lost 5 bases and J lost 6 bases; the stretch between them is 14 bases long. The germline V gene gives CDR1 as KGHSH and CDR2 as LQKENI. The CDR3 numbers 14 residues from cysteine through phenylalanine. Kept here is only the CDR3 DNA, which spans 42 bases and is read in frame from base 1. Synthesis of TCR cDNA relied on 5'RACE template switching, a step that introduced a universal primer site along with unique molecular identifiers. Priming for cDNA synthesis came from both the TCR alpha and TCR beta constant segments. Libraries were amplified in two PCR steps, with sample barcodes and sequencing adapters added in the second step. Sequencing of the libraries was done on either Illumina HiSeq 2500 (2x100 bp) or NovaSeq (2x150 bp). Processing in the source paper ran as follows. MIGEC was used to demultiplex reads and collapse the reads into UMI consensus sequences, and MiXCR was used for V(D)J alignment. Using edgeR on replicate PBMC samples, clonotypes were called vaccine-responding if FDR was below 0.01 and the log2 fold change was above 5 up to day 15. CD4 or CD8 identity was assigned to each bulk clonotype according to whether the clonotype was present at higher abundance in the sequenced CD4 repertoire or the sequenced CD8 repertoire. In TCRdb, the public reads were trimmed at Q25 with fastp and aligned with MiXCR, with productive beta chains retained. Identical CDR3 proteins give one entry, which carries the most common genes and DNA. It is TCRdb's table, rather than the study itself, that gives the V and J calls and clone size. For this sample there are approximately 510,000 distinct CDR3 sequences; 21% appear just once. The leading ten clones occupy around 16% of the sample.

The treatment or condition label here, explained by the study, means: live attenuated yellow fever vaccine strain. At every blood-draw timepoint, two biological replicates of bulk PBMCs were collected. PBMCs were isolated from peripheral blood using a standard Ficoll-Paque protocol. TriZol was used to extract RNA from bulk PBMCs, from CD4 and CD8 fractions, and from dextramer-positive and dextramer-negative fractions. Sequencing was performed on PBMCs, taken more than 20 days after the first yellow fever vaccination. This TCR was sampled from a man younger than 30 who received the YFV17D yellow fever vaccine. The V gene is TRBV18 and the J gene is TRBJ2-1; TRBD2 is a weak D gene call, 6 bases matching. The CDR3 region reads CASSNPGSVNEQFF. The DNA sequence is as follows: TGTGCCAGCTCAAACCCCGGGAGCGTCAATGAGCAGTTCTTC.